This TCR beta chain was sequenced for a study of T cell responses to AZD1222 COVID-19 vaccine. Study outcomes and limitations: AZD1222 recipients seropositive at baseline numbered only six. Once two AZD1222 doses were given, Spike-specific TCR breadth and depth went up. The study sampled repertoires only after the peak T cell response. The sample set comprised mostly white British donors with more females, and clonal diversity was possibly underestimated.

CDR3 length: 14 amino acids. Germline V lookup: CDR1 MNHNY, CDR2 SVGAGI (reference sequence). V shed 5 bases and J 3 bases; nucleotides not matched to a gene: 7. Sequencing used immunoSEQ multiplex PCR; TCRdb keeps in-frame clones, though not all of them. The data show about 100,000 clones, with roughly 84% seen just once and less than 3.5% held by the top ten. Worth noting for this clone: Its target is not known.

The sample was peripheral blood, taken on day 0 of AZD1222 vaccination. This sequence was found in an adult in good health. V usage is TRBV6-6 and J usage is TRBJ2-7, with 7 bases identical to TRBD2. Here the CDR3 DNA reads TGTGCCAGCAGTGGGGGGAGGGTGGACTACGAGCAGTACTTC. This translates into CASSGGRVDYEQYF.